This passage covers 21 T cell receptor beta chains from one sample sequenced in a study of human T cells and chemical hapten exposure. TCRdb analysed the RACE reads with MiXCR anew, one entry per CDR3 protein. This sample carries 150,000 to 200,000 distinct CDR3 sequences, roughly 15% of them seen once, and the ten largest clones take about 1.7%. Time point indicated: patch test 1, 2 weeks after DPC sensitization. Treatment noted: therapeutic diphenylcyclopropenone sensitization with weekly scalp DPC. This material consisted of whole blood, taken in connection with sensitization to the hapten diphenylcyclopropenone (DPC). All receptors derive from a woman aged 30 to 39 with alopecia areata. Some clones in this sample may be carry-over from other donors' samples.

This clonotype was detected a few times. This chain links TRBV20-1 with TRBJ1-2; 7 bases line up with TRBD1. Looked up from germline, CDR1 is DFQATT and CDR2 is SNEGSKA (reference sequence). The trim removed 7 bases at V and 4 bases at J, leaving 6 bases unmatched. CDR3 length equals 12 residues. This chain's CDR3 is CSGTGFGYGYTF. As DNA, the CDR3 is TGCAGTGGGACAGGATTCGGCTATGGCTACACCTTC.

The gene calls are TRBV12-3 or TRBV12-4 and TRBJ2-1; no reliable D call. The CDR3 runs 14 residues. Trimming left V 5 bases short and J 4 bases short, with 12 bases between. The CDR3 is CASSPPPSYNEQFF. The CDR3 DNA reads as TGTGCCAGCAGTCCCCCCCCTAGTTACAATGAGCAGTTCTTC.

This clonotype was seen more than once but under ten times. This chain links TRBV13 with TRBJ2-2, with 7 bases matching TRBD1. Per the germline V gene, CDR1 is PRHDT and CDR2 is FYEKMQ (reference sequence). The junction had 6 bases not matched to a gene; V was cut back by 5 bases and J by 3 bases. There are 15 residues in the CDR3. CDR3 loop: CASSDTGVHTGELFF. For the CDR3, the DNA is TGTGCCAGCAGCGATACAGGGGTCCACACCGGGGAGCTGTTTTTT. The whole variable domain, remainder taken from reference TRBV13 and TRBJ2-2, is AAGVIQSPRHLIKEKRETATLKCYPIPRHDTVYWYQQGPGQDPQFLISFYEKMQSDKGSIPDRFSAQQFSDYHSELNMSSLELGDSALYFCASSDTGVHTGELFFGEGSRLTVL.

This clonotype was counted at least ten times. The V and J genes are TRBV7-3 and TRBJ2-2; D tentatively reads TRBD1 or TRBD2 (6 bases each). Looked up from germline, CDR1 is SGHTA and CDR2 is FQGTGA. V gave up 5 bases and J gave up 1 base, with 11 bases separating them. The CDR3 sequence is 15 residues long. CDR3 residues: CASSPRGLNTGELFF. The CDR3 coding sequence is TGTGCCAGCAGCCCCCGGGGGCTGAACACCGGGGAGCTGTTTTTT.

At least ten counts were recorded for this clonotype. The chain is built from TRBV25-1 and TRBJ2-1; D is undetermined. V was trimmed by 4 bases and J by 15 bases, leaving 16 bases between them. CDR3 size: 12 residues. Germline assignment: CDR1 MGHDK and CDR2 SYGVNS. CDR3 DNA: TGTGCCAGCAGTGCTAGTCCCTTGATGGCGTTCTTC. Amino acid sequence: CASSASPLMAFF. The variable domain in full, completed from reference TRBV25-1 and TRBJ2-1, reads EADIYQTPRYLVIGTGKKITLECSQTMGHDKMYWYQQDPGMELHLIHYSYGVNSTEKGDLSSESTVSRIRTEHFPLTLESARPSHTSQYLCASSASPLMAFFGPGTRLTVL.

The chain employs TRBV27 and TRBJ1-5; 7 positions match TRBD1. CDR3 size: 15 residues. The germline CDR1 and CDR2 sequences are MNHEY and SMNVEV (reference sequence). Trimming at V came to 6 bases and at J to 5 bases, leaving 10 bases not matched to a gene. CDR3 protein: CASRAAPGQHQPQHF. CDR3 nucleotides: TGTGCCAGCAGGGCTGCGCCGGGACAGCATCAGCCCCAGCATTTT.

This clonotype was detected ten times or more. The J gene is TRBJ1-5, the V gene TRBV28, with 8 bases lining up with TRBD1. Germline values: CDR1 MDHEN, CDR2 SYDVKM. Germline trimming cut 6 bases from V and 6 bases from J; bases unmatched to any gene: 7. CDR3 length equals 14 residues. The CDR3 DNA follows: TGTGCCAGCAGCCCGACAGGGGAGTTTCAGCCCCAGCATTTT. This gives the protein CASSPTGEFQPQHF.

This clonotype has a handful of counts. This chain links TRBV7-2 with TRBJ1-1, with D unclear. CDR1 and CDR2 from the germline V gene are SGHTA and FQGNSA. The CDR3 has 13 residues. V lost 5 bases and J lost 9, with 16 bases in between. The CDR3 DNA sequence: TGTGCCAGCAGCCCCGGGCCAGGAGGCCAAGCTTTCTTT. Residues: CASSPGPGGQAFF.

This clonotype appeared a single time. The chain uses TRBV7-3 and TRBJ2-3, with TRBD2 identical over 8 bases. The V segment lost 5 bases and the J segment 0 bases; nucleotides outside the gene matches: 4. This CDR3 region has 15 residues. Germline values: CDR1 SGHTA, CDR2 FQGTGA. The CDR3 spells CASSIIAGSTDTQYF. CDR3 nucleotides: TGTGCCAGCAGCATAATAGCGGGGAGCACAGATACGCAGTATTTT.

This clonotype has a count of ten or more. The V and J genes are TRBV5-6 and TRBJ2-1; D is perhaps TRBD2 (5 bases). The CDR3 covers 17 residues. Germline CDR1 and CDR2: SGHDT and YYEEEE. V lost 4 bases to trimming and J lost 8 bases, with 25 bases between them. The CDR3 loop reads CASSIGVRANPGDEQFF. The CDR3 nucleotides read TGTGCCAGCAGCATCGGCGTCCGGGCCAACCCCGGGGATGAGCAGTTCTTC. Based on the CDR3 plus reference TRBV5-6 and TRBJ2-1, the full variable domain is DAGVTQSPTHLIKTRGQQVTLRCSPKSGHDTVSWYQQALGQGPQFIFQYYEEEERQRGNFPDRFSGHQFPNYSSELNVNALLLGDSALYLCASSIGVRANPGDEQFFGPGTRLTVL.

The table lists this clonotype with many counts. This chain joins TRBV6-1 and TRBJ1-5; 10 nucleotides agree with TRBD1. Losses at the gene ends were 6 bases for V and 4 bases for J; bases not matched to a gene: 3. This CDR3 is built from 14 residues. Germline CDR1 MNHNS, CDR2 SASEGT. The CDR3 DNA reads as TGTGCCAGCAGATGGGACAGGGGTAATCAGCCCCAGCATTTT. This gives the protein CASRWDRGNQPQHF.

This clonotype was observed many times. The CDR3 region is CASVLESGVSETQYF. CDR3 bases: TGTGCCAGCGTTCTGGAGAGCGGGGTATCGGAGACCCAGTACTTC. The chain combines TRBV2 with TRBJ2-5; 7 bases line up with TRBD2. Germline V gene sequence: CDR1 SNHLY, CDR2 FYNNEI. The CDR3 has 15 residues. J lost 5 bases, V lost 8 bases, and 14 bases had no gene match.

In this sample, this clonotype turned up many times. The chain couples TRBV12-3 or TRBV12-4 to TRBJ2-3; no firm D call. CDR3 length equals 14 residues. V gave up 2 bases and J gave up 6 bases, with 12 bases separating them. In DNA form, the CDR3 reads TGTGCCAGCAGTTTAAATAATCAGTGGGATACGCAGTATTTT. Its protein is CASSLNNQWDTQYF.

The table lists this clonotype with a few counts. Germline and junction disagree at one end, which may indicate a read error. The V call is TRBV20-1, the J call TRBJ2-2; D ambiguous. This CDR3 contains 14 residues. From germline, CDR1 is DFQATT and CDR2 SNEGSKA (reference sequence). The CDR3 DNA reads as TGCAGTGCTAGAGGGGATGGGAACGCCGGGGAGCTGTTTTTT. It is translated as CSARGDGNAGELFF.

A single count supports this clonotype. A much larger clone lies one base from this, so it may be a read error. V is TRBV5-1 and J is TRBJ1-1; TRBD1 matches at 12 bases. V trimming: 4 bases; J trimming: 1 base; junction bases outside the gene matches: 5. Germline V gene sequence: CDR1 SGHRS, CDR2 YFSETQ. The CDR3 sequence is 16 residues long. CDR3 sequence (DNA): TGCGCCAGCAGCCCTGGGACAGGGGGCCCGAACACTGAAGCTTTCTTT. This encodes CASSPGTGGPNTEAFF. The full variable domain, its missing parts supplied by reference TRBV5-1 and TRBJ1-1, is KAGVTQTPRYLIKTRGQQVTLSCSPISGHRSVSWYQQTPGQGLQFLFEYFSETQRNKGNFPGRFSGRQFSNSRSEMNVSTLELGDSALYLCASSPGTGGPNTEAFFGQGTRLTVV.

This clonotype was seen a handful of times. The V call is TRBV7-2, the J call TRBJ1-2; 8 bases are a match to TRBD1. The ends lost 5 bases at V and 7 bases at J; junction bases unmatched: 12. Germline lookup yields CDR1 SGHTA and CDR2 FQGNSA. This CDR3 has 15 amino acids. DNA for the CDR3: TGTGCCAGCAGCCTCGGACAGGGACGGTTCGCTGGCTACACCTTC. This sequence encodes CASSLGQGRFAGYTF.

This clonotype showed up just a few times. V usage is TRBV3-1 and J usage is TRBJ1-2; D remains ambiguous. The CDR3 runs to 13 residues. The V gene lost 4 bases and the J gene lost 4 bases, with 10 bases spanning the gap. Germline-derived CDR1 and CDR2 are LGHDT and YNNKEL (reference sequence). CDR3 in DNA: TGTGCCAGCAGCCGGGAGAAGCGCTATGGCTACACCTTC. This encodes CASSREKRYGYTF. Looking up the rest from reference TRBV3-1 and TRBJ1-2 gives the full variable domain: DTAVSQTPKYLVTQMGNDKSIKCEQNLGHDTMYWYKQDSKKFLKIMFSYNNKELIINETVPNRFSPKSPDKAHLNLHINSLELGDSAVYFCASSREKRYGYTFGSGTRLTVV.

This clonotype was seen a few times. The chain links TRBV7-2 to TRBJ2-2; the match to TRBD1 covers 7 bases. The trim removed 5 bases at V and 2 bases at J, leaving 17 bases unmatched. This CDR3 has 19 amino acids. Germline values: CDR1 SGHTA, CDR2 FQGNSA. CDR3 sequence reads: CASSGPSRKDRSNTGELFF. The DNA for the CDR3 is TGTGCCAGCAGCGGCCCCTCCAGGAAGGACAGGAGTAACACCGGGGAGCTGTTTTTT.

This clonotype has more than one count but fewer than ten. The J gene is TRBJ2-3, the V gene TRBV28, with D unclear. The germline V gene encodes CDR1 MDHEN and CDR2 SYDVKM. The CDR3 runs to 13 residues. The V end lost 5 bases, the J end lost 6 bases, and 12 bases lay between the germline ends. The CDR3 region has the DNA TGTGCCAGCAGTACCCCGGCAGAGGATACGCAGTATTTT. Protein: CASSTPAEDTQYF.

There are a few counts of this clonotype. The chain employs TRBV7-2 and TRBJ2-1, with 10 bases fitting TRBD2. V gave up 2 bases and J gave up 4 bases; unmatched junction bases: 11. This CDR3 has 18 amino acids. Germline-derived CDR1 and CDR2 are SGHTA and FQGNSA. CDR3 DNA: TGTGCCAGCAGCTTATATCCCTCCCTAGCGGGAGTATACAATGAGCAGTTCTTC. Translating gives CASSLYPSLAGVYNEQFF.

CDR3 DNA: TGTGCCCGCCATGGGGCCCAGCATTTT. As protein: CARHGAQHF. The chain is built from TRBV2 and TRBJ1-5; the D is unclear. Germline CDR1 reads SNHLY; CDR2 reads FYNNEI. Deletions cut 11 bases from V and 11 bases from J, with 10 bases between. The length of the CDR3 is 9 residues.